The entry below describes one TCR beta chain. How the authors handled the data: Counts of nucleated cells, estimated from reference gene primer amplification, were obtained. The method was immunoSEQ multiplex PCR; TCRdb's version includes in-frame clones alone and lacks a portion of them. D and trimming were read from the DNA, whereas the V and J calls and clone size are those reported in that table. The sample contains around 130,000 clones, around 80% of which appear only once. The data were taken from a study of blood T cell repertoires in COVID-19. Study overall: The samples span acute and convalescent COVID-19 from the United States, Italy and Spain. PBMCs, B-cell-depleted T cells, or T cells provided the cDNA or gDNA that made up the material.

In germline, CDR1 is SGHRS, CDR2 YFSETQ. The V segment lost 4 bases and the J segment 8 bases; nucleotides outside the gene matches: 15. CDR3 size: 17 residues. The sequence came from a man aged 60 to 75 with active or convalescent COVID-19. The material sequenced was peripheral blood. This chain uses TRBV5-1 with TRBJ2-1, with 10 bases that match TRBD2. The CDR3: CASSHARRTSGRDEQFF. The CDR3 DNA sequence: TGCGCCAGCAGCCATGCTAGACGGACTAGCGGTAGGGATGAGCAGTTCTTC.